This is a list of T cell receptor beta chains from one sample in a study of Graves' ophthalmopathy and Graves' hyperthyroidism. TCRdb processed the multiplex PCR reads anew with MiXCR; each CDR3 protein has one entry. The table has 680,000 or so distinct CDR3 sequences, 22% seen once. Sequenced: peripheral blood. These receptor sequences come from a woman aged 18-35 years with stable Graves' hyperthyroidism. Some clones in this sample may be carry-over from other donors' samples. The CDR3 runs from the conserved cysteine through the conserved F or W. D genes are given only for firm matches. Clone size, where shown, is once, few, many, or a class for clones that have expanded.

V,D,J,size,DNA,CDR3
TRBV6-1,NA,TRBJ1-5,NA,TGTGCCAGCAGTGAAGCGCGGGGAGGGAGAAAGCCCCAGCATTTT,CASSEARGGRKPQHF
TRBV19,TRBD1,TRBJ1-6,many,TGTGCCAGTACCAGGACAGGGGATAATTCACCCCTCCACTTT,CASTRTGDNSPLHF
TRBV28,NA,TRBJ1-5,many,TGTGCCAGCAGTTTACATCCTTCCAATCAGCCCCAGCATTTT,CASSLHPSNQPQHF
TRBV12-3/TRBV12-4,TRBD2,TRBJ2-3,few,TGTGCCAGCAGTTTTGCGGCTAGCGGGGAAGGAGATACGCAGTATTTT,CASSFAASGEGDTQYF
TRBV29-1,NA,TRBJ1-1,many,TGCAGCGTTGAAGATCCGCCAGGTAACACTGAAGCTTTCTTT,CSVEDPPGNTEAFF
TRBV25-1,NA,TRBJ2-7,many,TGTGCCAGCAGAGGGGGTTTGAGCTCCTACGAGCAGTACTTC,CASRGGLSSYEQYF
TRBV6-2/TRBV6-3,NA,TRBJ2-2,NA,TGTGCCAGCAGTCCGGCCGCGAACACCGGGGAGCTGTTTTTT,CASSPAANTGELFF
TRBV24-1,TRBD1,TRBJ1-2,NA,TGTGCCACCAGTGCCCCCCTGGGGGGGGACAGGGGCTCCTATGGCTACACCTTC,CATSAPLGGDRGSYGYTF
TRBV7-8,NA,TRBJ1-5,NA,TGTGCCAGCAGCTCTGGACCGAACCCCGACACAAATCAGCCCCAGCATTTT,CASSSGPNPDTNQPQHF
TRBV30,TRBD1,TRBJ1-2,NA,TGTGCCTGGAGCAAACGGGACAGGGAGGTTGATGGCTACACCTTC,CAWSKRDREVDGYTF
TRBV2,TRBD1,TRBJ1-5,many,TGTGCCAGCAGTGGTACAGGGGGGAAGAATCAGCCCCAGCATTTT,CASSGTGGKNQPQHF
TRBV11-2,TRBD1,TRBJ2-7,NA,TGTGCCAGCAGATCCTTACAGGGGACCTACGAGCAGTACTTC,CASRSLQGTYEQYF
TRBV9,TRBD2,TRBJ2-5,many,TGTGCCAGCAGCGTAGGAGCGGGGAACCAAGAGACCCAGTACTTC,CASSVGAGNQETQYF
TRBV29-1,NA,TRBJ2-6,many,TGCAGCGTCGCCCCCCCTGGGGCCAACGTCCTGACTTTC,CSVAPPGANVLTF
TRBV6-1,TRBD1,TRBJ2-5,many,TGTGCCAGCAGAGAGGGACAGTACCAAGAGACCCAGTACTTC,CASREGQYQETQYF
TRBV12-3/TRBV12-4,NA,TRBJ2-7,NA,NA,CASSSSTSGRSQYF
TRBV2,NA,TRBJ2-7,many,TGTGCCAGCAGTGAACTTTTGGGACACTACGAGCAGTACTTC,CASSELLGHYEQYF
TRBV2,NA,TRBJ2-7,many,TGTGCCAGCAGTGAAGCACTTTCGGCCGCCCTCCCTTACGAGCAGTACTTC,CASSEALSAALPYEQYF
TRBV19,TRBD1,TRBJ1-5,many,TGTGCCAGTAAGGACAGGGGCAATCAGCCCCAGCATTTT,CASKDRGNQPQHF
TRBV7-2,TRBD2,TRBJ2-7,many,TGTGCCAGCAGCTTGGGGACTAGCGTCTACGAGCAGTACTTC,CASSLGTSVYEQYF
TRBV7-2,NA,TRBJ1-6,NA,TGTGCCAGCAGCAAACGACAGAGCTCCTATAATTCACCCCTCCACTTT,CASSKRQSSYNSPLHF